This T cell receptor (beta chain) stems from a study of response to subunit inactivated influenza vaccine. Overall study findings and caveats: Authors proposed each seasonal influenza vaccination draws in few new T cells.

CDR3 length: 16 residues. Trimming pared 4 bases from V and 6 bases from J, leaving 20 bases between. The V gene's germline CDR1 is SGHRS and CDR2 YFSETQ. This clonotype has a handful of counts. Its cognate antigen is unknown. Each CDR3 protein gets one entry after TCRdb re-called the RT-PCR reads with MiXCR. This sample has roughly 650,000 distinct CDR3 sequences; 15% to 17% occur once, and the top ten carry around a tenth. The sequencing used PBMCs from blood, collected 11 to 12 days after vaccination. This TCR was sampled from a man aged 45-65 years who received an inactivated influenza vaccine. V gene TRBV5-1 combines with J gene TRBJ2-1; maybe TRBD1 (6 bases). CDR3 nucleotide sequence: TGCGCCAGCAGCCCGCTCTCCGGGTCAGGGGTCAATGAGCAGTTCTTC. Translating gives CASSPLSGSGVNEQFF. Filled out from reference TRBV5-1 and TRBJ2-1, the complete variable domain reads KAGVTQTPRYLIKTRGQQVTLSCSPISGHRSVSWYQQTPGQGLQFLFEYFSETQRNKGNFPGRFSGRQFSNSRSEMNVSTLELGDSALYLCASSPLSGSGVNEQFFGPGTRLTVL.